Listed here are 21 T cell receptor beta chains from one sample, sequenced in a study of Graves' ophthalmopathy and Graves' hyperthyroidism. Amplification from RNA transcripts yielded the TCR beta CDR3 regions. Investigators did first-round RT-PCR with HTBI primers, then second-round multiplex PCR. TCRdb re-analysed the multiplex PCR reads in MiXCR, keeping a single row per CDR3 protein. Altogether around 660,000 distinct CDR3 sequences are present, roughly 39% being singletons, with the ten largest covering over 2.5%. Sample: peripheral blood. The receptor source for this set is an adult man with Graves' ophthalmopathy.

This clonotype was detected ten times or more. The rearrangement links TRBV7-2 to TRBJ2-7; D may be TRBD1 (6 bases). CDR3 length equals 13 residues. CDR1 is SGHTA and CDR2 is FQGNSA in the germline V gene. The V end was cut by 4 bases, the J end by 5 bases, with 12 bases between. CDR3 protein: CASSYRVQHEQYF. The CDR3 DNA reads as TGTGCCAGCAGCTACAGGGTACAGCACGAGCAGTACTTC.

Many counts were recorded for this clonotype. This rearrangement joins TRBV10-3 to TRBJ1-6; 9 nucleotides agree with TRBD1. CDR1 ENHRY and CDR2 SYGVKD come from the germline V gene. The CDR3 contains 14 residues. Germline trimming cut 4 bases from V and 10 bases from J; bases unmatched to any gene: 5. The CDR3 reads CAISVRDRASPLHF. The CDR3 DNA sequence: TGTGCCATCAGTGTCCGGGACAGGGCCTCACCCCTCCACTTT.

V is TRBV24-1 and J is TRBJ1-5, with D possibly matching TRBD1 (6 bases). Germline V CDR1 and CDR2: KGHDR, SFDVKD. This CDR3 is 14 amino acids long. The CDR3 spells CSSASAGAHQPQHF. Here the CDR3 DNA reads TGTTCCTCCGCTTCGGCAGGGGCACATCAGCCCCAGCATTTT.

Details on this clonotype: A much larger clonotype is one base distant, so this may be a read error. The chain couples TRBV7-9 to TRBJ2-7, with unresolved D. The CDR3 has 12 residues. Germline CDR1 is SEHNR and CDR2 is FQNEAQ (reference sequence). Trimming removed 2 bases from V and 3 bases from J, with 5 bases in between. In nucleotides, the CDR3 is TGTGCCAGCAGCTTAATGGACTACGAGCAGTACTTC. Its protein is CASSLMDYEQYF. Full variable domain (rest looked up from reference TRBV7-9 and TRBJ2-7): DTGVSQNPRHKITKRGQNVTFRCDPISEHNRLYWYRQTLGQGPEFLTYFQNEAQLEKSRLLSDRFSAERPKGSFSTLEIQRTEQGDSAMYLCASSLMDYEQYFGPGTRLTVT.

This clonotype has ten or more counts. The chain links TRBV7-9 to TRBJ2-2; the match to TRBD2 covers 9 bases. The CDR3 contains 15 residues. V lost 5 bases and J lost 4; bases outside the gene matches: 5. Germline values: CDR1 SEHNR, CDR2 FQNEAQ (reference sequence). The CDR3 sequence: CASSPGTSLTGELFF. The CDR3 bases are TGTGCCAGCAGCCCCGGGACTAGCCTCACCGGGGAGCTGTTTTTT.

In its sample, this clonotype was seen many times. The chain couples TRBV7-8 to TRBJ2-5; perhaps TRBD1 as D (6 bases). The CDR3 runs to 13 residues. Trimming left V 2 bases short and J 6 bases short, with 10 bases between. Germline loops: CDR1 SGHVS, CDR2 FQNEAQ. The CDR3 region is CASSLQGGQTQYF. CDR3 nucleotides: TGTGCCAGCAGCTTACAAGGGGGACAGACCCAGTACTTC.

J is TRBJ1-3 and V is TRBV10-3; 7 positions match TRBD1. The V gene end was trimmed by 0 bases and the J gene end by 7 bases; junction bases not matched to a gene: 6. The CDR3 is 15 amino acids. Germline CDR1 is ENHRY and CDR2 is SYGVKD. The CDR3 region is CAISESNTGVNTIYF. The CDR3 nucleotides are TGTGCCATCAGTGAGTCGAATACAGGGGTGAACACCATATATTTT.

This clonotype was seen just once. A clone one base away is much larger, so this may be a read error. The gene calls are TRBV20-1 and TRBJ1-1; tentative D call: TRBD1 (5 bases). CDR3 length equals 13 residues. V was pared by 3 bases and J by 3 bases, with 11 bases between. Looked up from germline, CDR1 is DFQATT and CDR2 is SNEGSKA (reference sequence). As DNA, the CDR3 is TGCAGTGCTAGCGGGACCTCGGACACTGAAGCTTTCTTT. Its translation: CSASGTSDTEAFF.

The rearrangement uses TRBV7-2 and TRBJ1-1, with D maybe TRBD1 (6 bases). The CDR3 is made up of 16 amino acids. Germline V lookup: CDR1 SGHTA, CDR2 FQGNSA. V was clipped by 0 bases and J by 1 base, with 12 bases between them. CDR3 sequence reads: CASSLAFRGGNTEAFF. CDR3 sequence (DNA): TGTGCCAGCAGCTTAGCATTCCGAGGGGGGAACACTGAAGCTTTCTTT.

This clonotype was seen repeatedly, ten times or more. Here the CDR3 reads CASSLSPGGVNTEAFF. The CDR3 DNA reads as TGTGCCAGCAGCTTAAGTCCAGGTGGGGTGAACACTGAAGCTTTCTTT. This chain links TRBV7-9 with TRBJ1-1; D gene ambiguous. In germline, CDR1 is SEHNR, CDR2 FQNEAQ (reference sequence). Trimming cost V 2 bases and J 0 bases, with 13 bases left between them. The CDR3 covers 16 residues.

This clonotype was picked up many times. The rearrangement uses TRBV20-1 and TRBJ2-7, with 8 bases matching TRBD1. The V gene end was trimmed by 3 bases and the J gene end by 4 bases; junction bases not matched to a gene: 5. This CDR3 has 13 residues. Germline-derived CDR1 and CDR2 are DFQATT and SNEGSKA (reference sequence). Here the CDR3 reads CSARPRGLYEQYF. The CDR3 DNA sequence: TGCAGTGCTAGGCCCAGGGGGCTGTACGAGCAGTACTTC.

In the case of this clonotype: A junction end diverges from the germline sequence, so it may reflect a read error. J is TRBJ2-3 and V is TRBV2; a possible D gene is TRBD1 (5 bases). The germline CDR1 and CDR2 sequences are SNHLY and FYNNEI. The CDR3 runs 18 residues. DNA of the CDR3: TGTGCCAGCAGTGACACGGACATCCCATCCAGTCGCACAGATACGCAGGATTTT. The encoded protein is CASSDTDIPSSRTDTQDF.

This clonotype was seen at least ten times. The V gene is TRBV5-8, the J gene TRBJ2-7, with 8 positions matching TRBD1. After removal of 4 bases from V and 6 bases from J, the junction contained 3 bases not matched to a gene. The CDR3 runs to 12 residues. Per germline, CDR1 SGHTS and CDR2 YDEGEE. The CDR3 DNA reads TGTGCCAGCAGCGCGGGGACAGGCGAGCAGTACTTC. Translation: CASSAGTGEQYF.

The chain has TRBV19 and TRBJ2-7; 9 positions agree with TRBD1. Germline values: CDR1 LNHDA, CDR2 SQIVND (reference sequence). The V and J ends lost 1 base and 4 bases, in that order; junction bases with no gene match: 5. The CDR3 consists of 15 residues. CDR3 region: CASSIGQGEGYEQYF. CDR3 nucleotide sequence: TGTGCCAGTAGTATAGGACAGGGGGAAGGATACGAGCAGTACTTC.

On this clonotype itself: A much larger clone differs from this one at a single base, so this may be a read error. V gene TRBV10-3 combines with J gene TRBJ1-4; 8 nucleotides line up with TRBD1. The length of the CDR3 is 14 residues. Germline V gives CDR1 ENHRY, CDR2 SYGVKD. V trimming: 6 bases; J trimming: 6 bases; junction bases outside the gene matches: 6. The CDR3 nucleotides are TGTGCCATCAGGGTCAGGGGGCGGTATGAAAAACTGTTTTTT. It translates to CAIRVRGRYEKLFF.

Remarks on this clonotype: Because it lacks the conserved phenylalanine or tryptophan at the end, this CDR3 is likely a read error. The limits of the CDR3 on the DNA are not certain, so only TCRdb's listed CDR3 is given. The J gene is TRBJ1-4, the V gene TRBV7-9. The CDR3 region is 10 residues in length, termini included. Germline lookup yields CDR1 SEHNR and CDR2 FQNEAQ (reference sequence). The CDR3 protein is CASSTGLAGV.

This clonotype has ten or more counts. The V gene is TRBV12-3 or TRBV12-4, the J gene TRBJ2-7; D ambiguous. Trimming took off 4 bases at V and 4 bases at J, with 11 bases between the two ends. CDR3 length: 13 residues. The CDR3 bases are TGTGCCAGCAGTTCTCACGCCGGTTACGAGCAGTACTTC. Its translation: CASSSHAGYEQYF.

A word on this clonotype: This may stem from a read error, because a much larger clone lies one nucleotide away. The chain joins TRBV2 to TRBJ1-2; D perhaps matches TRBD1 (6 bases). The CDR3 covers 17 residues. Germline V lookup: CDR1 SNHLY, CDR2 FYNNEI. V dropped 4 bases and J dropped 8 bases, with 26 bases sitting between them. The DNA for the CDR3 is TGTGCCAGCAGTGTCTCCGAAGCGGGTAGGGGGGAGTACGGCTACACCTTC. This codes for CASSVSEAGRGEYGYTF.

CDR3 in amino acids: CASSSRGYEQPQHF. In DNA, the CDR3 is TGTGCCAGCAGCTCCAGGGGGTACGAGCAGCCCCAGCATTTT. The chain employs TRBV7-2 and TRBJ1-5; TRBD1 matches at 7 bases. The CDR3 contains 14 residues. The V and J ends lost 4 bases and 7 bases, in that order; junction bases with no gene match: 7. Germline lookup yields CDR1 SGHTA and CDR2 FQGNSA. Based on the CDR3 plus reference TRBV7-2 and TRBJ1-5, the full variable domain is GAGVSQSPSNKVTEKGKDVELRCDPISGHTALYWYRQSLGQGLEFLIYFQGNSAPDKSGLPSDRFSAERTGGSVSTLTIQRTQQEDSAVYLCASSSRGYEQPQHFGDGTRLSIL.

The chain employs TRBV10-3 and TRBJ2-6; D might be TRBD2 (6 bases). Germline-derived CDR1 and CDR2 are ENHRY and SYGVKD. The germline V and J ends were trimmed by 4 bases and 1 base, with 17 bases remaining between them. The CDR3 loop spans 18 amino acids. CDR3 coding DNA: TGTGCCATCAGTGCGGAATGGGGACTCACTTCTGGGGCCAACGTCCTGACTTTC. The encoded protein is CAISAEWGLTSGANVLTF.

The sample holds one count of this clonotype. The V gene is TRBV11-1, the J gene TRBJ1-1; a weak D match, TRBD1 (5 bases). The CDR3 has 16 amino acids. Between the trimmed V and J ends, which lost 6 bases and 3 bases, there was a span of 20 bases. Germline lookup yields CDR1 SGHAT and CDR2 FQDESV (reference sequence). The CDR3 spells CASSVAGLGLDTEAFF. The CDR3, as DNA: TGTGCCAGCAGTGTGGCAGGGCTTGGGTTGGACACTGAAGCTTTCTTT.